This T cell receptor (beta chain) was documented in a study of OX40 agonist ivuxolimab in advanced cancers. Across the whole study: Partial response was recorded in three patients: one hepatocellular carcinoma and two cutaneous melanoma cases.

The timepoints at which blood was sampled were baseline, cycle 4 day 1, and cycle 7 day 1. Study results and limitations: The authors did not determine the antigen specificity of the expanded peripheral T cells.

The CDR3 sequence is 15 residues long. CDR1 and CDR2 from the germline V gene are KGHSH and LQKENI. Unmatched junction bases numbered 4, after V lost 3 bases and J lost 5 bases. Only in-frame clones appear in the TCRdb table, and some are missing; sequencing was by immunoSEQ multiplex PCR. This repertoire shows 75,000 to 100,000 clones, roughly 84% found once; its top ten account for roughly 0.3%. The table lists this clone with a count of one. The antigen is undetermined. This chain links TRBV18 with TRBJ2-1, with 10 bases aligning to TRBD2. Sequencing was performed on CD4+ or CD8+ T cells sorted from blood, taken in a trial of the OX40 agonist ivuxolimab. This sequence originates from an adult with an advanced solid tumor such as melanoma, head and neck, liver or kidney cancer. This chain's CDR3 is CASSPASGRNNEQFF. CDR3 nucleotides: TGTGCCAGCTCACCGGCTAGCGGGAGAAACAATGAGCAGTTCTTC.